The 4 T cell receptor beta chains below all came from one sample that was sequenced in a study of cytomegalovirus exposure and HLA in healthy donors. Use of 60 Vbeta and 13 Jbeta primers characterized the PCR. Here immunoSEQ multiplex PCR was the method, and the copy in TCRdb shows in-frame clones only, minus some. The data hold about 130,000 clones, with roughly 63% observed a single time. The sequenced sample was PBMCs. The receptors were gathered from a man under 40 in good health and CMV-seropositive.

This sequence joins TRBV7-3 and TRBJ2-7, with TRBD2 matching over 9 bases. The CDR3 contains 15 residues. V lost 4 bases to trimming and J lost 0 bases; unmatched junction nucleotides: 4. The germline V gene encodes CDR1 SGHTA and CDR2 FQGTGA. The CDR3 sequence: CASSSLSGSSYEQYF. The CDR3 DNA sequence: TGTGCCAGCAGCTCCCTTAGCGGGAGCTCCTACGAGCAGTACTTC.

This clone has more than one count but fewer than ten. The rearrangement joins TRBV9 to TRBJ1-2; D gene uncertain. This CDR3 comprises 14 residues. Germline lookup yields CDR1 SGDLS and CDR2 YYNGEE. The V and J ends lost 4 bases and 5 bases respectively, with 15 bases between them. The CDR3 loop is CASSPRGGHYGYTF. In nucleotides, the CDR3 is TGTGCCAGCAGCCCCCGAGGAGGGCATTATGGCTACACCTTC.

The chain has TRBV5-1 and TRBJ1-6; 9 bases are a match to TRBD1. This CDR3 contains 17 residues. The trim removed 4 bases at V and 0 bases at J, leaving 5 bases unmatched. Germline CDR1 reads SGHRS; CDR2 reads YFSETQ. This chain's CDR3 is CASSPGTGSSYNSPLHF. The CDR3 DNA sequence: TGCGCCAGCAGCCCAGGGACAGGGAGCTCCTATAATTCACCCCTCCACTTT.

This clone has just one count. The chain joins TRBV28 to TRBJ1-2; D unresolved. V gave up 1 base and J gave up 7 bases, with 7 bases separating them. Germline V gives CDR1 MDHEN, CDR2 SYDVKM. CDR3 length: 12 amino acids. The CDR3 DNA is TGTGCCAGCAGTTTATTAACGGGTGGCTACACCTTC. Its protein is CASSLLTGGYTF.